The rows below give T cell receptor beta chains drawn from one sample of a study of T-cell reconstitution after alpha-beta-depleted transplantation in children. TCRdb re-called the PCR reads through MiXCR, storing one row per CDR3 protein. This sample has 150,000 to 200,000 distinct CDR3 sequences, with more than 14% found just once. Specimen: PBMCs from the stem cell graft donor, collected from the stem cell graft. The receptors were sampled from a human donor who donated a stem cell graft to a child with acute lymphoblastic leukemia. The CDR3 runs from the conserved cysteine through the conserved F or W. A D gene is named only where the DNA matches it firmly. Expanded clones are given a class, and other clones once, few, many or no size at all.

D gene	clone size	J gene	V gene	CDR3 DNA	CDR3 protein
-	few	TRBJ2-2	TRBV12-3/TRBV12-4	TGTGCCAGCAGTTGGCAGGGTGGTAACACCGGGGAGCTGTTTTTT	CASSWQGGNTGELFF
-	many	TRBJ2-7	TRBV20-1	TGCAGTGCTGCCCACCTCCCCTACGAGCAGTACTTC	CSAAHLPYEQYF
-	-	TRBJ2-3	TRBV29-1	TGCAGCGTTGACCATCAGACAGATACGCAGTATTTT	CSVDHQTDTQYF
-	few	TRBJ2-1	TRBV20-1	TGCAGTGCTACGGGACTCGGGCGGGGACACTCCTACAATGAGCAGTTCTTC	CSATGLGRGHSYNEQFF
-	many	TRBJ2-2	TRBV27	TGTGCCAGCACCCCTCTAGTATCCGGGGAGCTGTTTTTT	CASTPLVSGELFF
-	many	TRBJ2-1	TRBV28	TGTGCCAGCAGTTTAGGGGTGAATGAGCAGTTCTTC	CASSLGVNEQFF
TRBD2	many	TRBJ2-2	TRBV5-1	TGCGCCAGCAGCTTATTGAGCGGGAGGAGCACCGGGGAGCTGTTTTTT	CASSLLSGRSTGELFF
-	few	TRBJ2-5	TRBV5-1	TGCGCCAGCAGCTTGGACCCGCCTAGCGTTATATGGGAGGAGACCCAGTACTTC	CASSLDPPSVIWEETQYF
-	-	TRBJ2-7	TRBV7-9	TGTGCCAGCAGCCAGGGCGGGTTCGACGAGCAGTACTTC	CASSQGGFDEQYF
-	many	TRBJ1-1	TRBV10-3	TGTGCCATCTCTCCCGGGGGGGACACTGAAGCTTTCTTT	CAISPGGDTEAFF
-	-	TRBJ2-3	TRBV27	TGTGCCAGCAGTGCCCGTTGGGATACGCAGTATTTT	CASSARWDTQYF
-	-	TRBJ2-1	TRBV5-4	TGTGCCAGCAGCCCCGGGATCAGGGCAACTAATGAGCAGTTCTTC	CASSPGIRATNEQFF
-	many	TRBJ2-3	TRBV29-1	TGCAGCGTTGAGGATAGCGGACGCACAGATACGCAGTATTTT	CSVEDSGRTDTQYF
-	many	TRBJ1-1	TRBV20-1	TGCAGTGCTGTAATGGGGGGAATCGTGAACACTGAAGCTTTCTTT	CSAVMGGIVNTEAFF
-	many	TRBJ1-1	TRBV7-6	TGTGCCAGCAGCTCACCGAACACTGAAGCTTTCTTT	CASSSPNTEAFF
-	many	TRBJ1-1	TRBV20-1	TGCAGTATTACAAAGATTAGACAGGCTGGCGAGGCTTTCTTT	CSITKIRQAGEAFF
TRBD1	few	TRBJ2-1	TRBV7-9	TGTGCCAGCAGCTTAGAGTACAGGGGCCCAGGGGAGCAGTTCTTC	CASSLEYRGPGEQFF
-	many	TRBJ2-5	TRBV5-6	TGTGCCAGCAGCCGGAGAGTCGGACAGATTGAAGAGACCCAGTACTTC	CASSRRVGQIEETQYF
-	few	TRBJ2-1	TRBV29-1	TGCAGCGTTGAAGATTCGAGGGATCCTGAGCAGTTCTTC	CSVEDSRDPEQFF
-	many	TRBJ1-2	TRBV20-1	TGCAGTGGCGGGGCGGGTGACTATGGCTACACCTTC	CSGGAGDYGYTF
-	many	TRBJ2-1	TRBV6-2/TRBV6-3	TGTGCCAGCAGTTCGGGCGGGGCCACCTACAATGAGCAGTTCTTC	CASSSGGATYNEQFF
TRBD2	many	TRBJ2-1	TRBV5-1	TGCGCCAGCAGCTTGGCCCTAGCGGGAGGGCCGTTCTTC	CASSLALAGGPFF
-	many	TRBJ1-5	TRBV29-1	TGCAGCGTTCGTACCCTGAATCAGCCCCAGCATTTT	CSVRTLNQPQHF
-	many	TRBJ2-5	TRBV12-5	TGTGCTAGTGGTTGGAACCCCGGGAACACACAAGAGACCCAGTACTTC	CASGWNPGNTQETQYF
TRBD1	-	TRBJ1-5	TRBV12-3/TRBV12-4	TGTGCCAGCAGAGGGACAGGTCGTCAGCCCCAGCATTTT	CASRGTGRQPQHF
TRBD1	many	TRBJ1-6	TRBV7-8	TGTGCCAGCAGCCCGACAGGGGGGAGAGGGAATTCACCCCTCCACTTT	CASSPTGGRGNSPLHF
TRBD2	many	TRBJ2-1	TRBV5-1	TGCGCCAGCAGAGGGACTAGCGGGAGAGGATCCTACAATGAGCAGTTCTTC	CASRGTSGRGSYNEQFF
TRBD2	few	TRBJ2-7	TRBV11-2	TGTGCCAGCAGCTCGCGAGCGGGATCCGGTGCGGAGCAGTACTTC	CASSSRAGSGAEQYF
-	many	TRBJ1-4	TRBV5-1	TGCGCCAGCAGCGTACAGGGTTCCCCGGATGAAAAACTGTTTTTT	CASSVQGSPDEKLFF
-	many	TRBJ2-3	TRBV12-3/TRBV12-4	TGTGCCAGCAGGGAGTACGGGAAACGCACAGATACGCAGTATTTT	CASREYGKRTDTQYF
-	-	TRBJ1-5	TRBV6-2/TRBV6-3	TGTGCCAGCAGTCCCGGATACTCCCGAGTCTCATCAAATCAGCCCCAGCATTTT	CASSPGYSRVSSNQPQHF
TRBD2	many	TRBJ2-1	TRBV5-1	TGCGCCAGCAGCGCGAGACTAGCGGACGAGCAGTTCTTC	CASSARLADEQFF
-	many	TRBJ1-6	TRBV6-1	TGTGCCAGCAGTATGCAGGGACGGTCCTATAATTCACCCCTCCACTTT	CASSMQGRSYNSPLHF
-	many	TRBJ2-1	TRBV7-9	TGTGCCAGCAGCTTAAAGGGAGTAGGGAATGAGCAGTTCTTC	CASSLKGVGNEQFF
-	many	TRBJ2-3	TRBV20-1	TGCAGTGCTTCGCCCGCAACAGGGATATCAACAGATACGCAGTATTTT	CSASPATGISTDTQYF
-	many	TRBJ2-7	TRBV20-1	TGCAGTGTGAAAGCAGGTCCGACCGAGCAGTACTTC	CSVKAGPTEQYF
-	many	TRBJ1-6	TRBV27	TGTGCCAGCAGTTCCCCCCTCCAGGGGATGAATTCACCCCTCCACTTT	CASSSPLQGMNSPLHF
TRBD1	-	TRBJ1-1	TRBV27	TGTGCCGGCAGTTTAAGATGGCGGGACAGGGGGCGCTTCCCCTCCGAGGCTTTCTTT	CAGSLRWRDRGRFPSEAFF
TRBD2	many	TRBJ2-2	TRBV5-1	TGCGCCAGCAGCTTGGAGTACGCGGGAGGGAGTGGGGAGCTGTTTTTT	CASSLEYAGGSGELFF
TRBD1	-	TRBJ1-3	TRBV7-8	TGTGCCAGCAGCCGCCGGGACAGGGCAACATCTGGAAACACCATATATTTT	CASSRRDRATSGNTIYF
-	-	TRBJ2-1	TRBV7-9	TGTGCCAGCAGCTCTACTCTAGACAATGAGCAGTTCTTC	CASSSTLDNEQFF
-	many	TRBJ1-4	TRBV10-2	TGCGCCAGCAGTGATTGGGGCACTAATGAAAAACTGTTTTTT	CASSDWGTNEKLFF
-	many	TRBJ2-7	TRBV29-1	TGCAGCGTGGCTCTCGCGACGCGGGTGTACGAGCAGTACTTC	CSVALATRVYEQYF
TRBD2	many	TRBJ2-1	TRBV5-1	TGCGCCAGCAGCCCTAGCGGGAGTACCTACAATGAGCAGTTCTTC	CASSPSGSTYNEQFF
TRBD1	many	TRBJ1-3	TRBV29-1	TGCAGCGTTGAAAACAGGGGCTACCGAAACACCATATATTTT	CSVENRGYRNTIYF
-	many	TRBJ2-7	TRBV7-2	TGTGCCAGCAGCCCCGATCACGCTGGCTACGAGCAGTACTTC	CASSPDHAGYEQYF